The clone carrying this T cell receptor (beta chain) turned up a few times. Its target is not known. The data were obtained in a study of blood T cells in healthy people across ages. The germline V gene has CDR1 SGHDT and CDR2 YYEEEE. The CDR3 loop spans 16 amino acids. The V end was cut by 3 bases, the J end by 1 base, with 17 bases between. General study results and limits: Unsorted PBMCs ruled out conclusive naive versus antigen-experienced comparison.

A second PCR, run for roughly 7 to 11 cycles, used a sample-barcoded 5' primer plus a J-beta primer mix. Each of the cDNA molecules was tagged by a template-switch adaptor with 12 random nucleotides. TCRdb redid the calling of the 5' RACE reads with MiXCR, one entry per CDR3 protein. The sample gives around 820,000 distinct CDR3 sequences, approximately 25% of which show up once; approximately 3.7% is in the top ten. In addition, the sample was reused for a study of T cells of mothers and their children.

The receptor's source is a boy aged 10-17 years in good health. The chain has TRBV5-6 and TRBJ2-7; D is uncertain. Specimen: blood. CDR3 region: CASSSLLAGVSYEQYF. DNA of the CDR3: TGTGCCAGCAGCTCTCTGTTGGCAGGAGTTTCCTACGAGCAGTACTTC.